The source of this T cell receptor (beta chain) is a study of regulatory and conventional T cells in RAG deficiency. Genomic DNA came from blood regulatory T cells gated CD4+ CD25-high CD127-low. Measured with immunoSEQ multiplex PCR; TCRdb has only the in-frame clones, and not every one. This table has 2,500 to 3,500 clones, around 94% appearing once. Germline-derived CDR1 and CDR2 are MDHEN and SYDVKM. This CDR3 spans 17 amino acids. Between the trimmed V and J ends, which lost 5 bases and 0 bases, there was a span of 17 bases. The sample was also linked to a second study, of regulatory T cells. That source adds: Amplification used 52 TRBV primers and 13 TRBJ primers.

V usage is TRBV28 and J usage is TRBJ1-3; no reliable D call. The sample taken for sequencing was CD4+ Tregs sorted from blood. This receptor was identified in a human donor in good health. The CDR3: CASSLPYRPRSGNTIYF. The CDR3 DNA sequence: TGTGCCAGCAGTCTCCCATATCGACCGCGCTCTGGAAACACCATATATTTT. The full variable domain, completed using reference TRBV28 and TRBJ1-3, is DVKVTQSSRYLVKRTGEKVFLECVQDMDHENMFWYRQDPGLGLRLIYFSYDVKMKEKGDIPEGYSVSREKKERFSLILESASTNQTSMYLCASSLPYRPRSGNTIYFGEGSWLTVV.